This TCR beta chain comes out of a study of shared clonotypes between healthy human individuals. At the level of the study: A couple of women and a few men aged 18 to 49 made up the donors. Researchers assigned three CD4 naive, three CD4 memory, two CD8 naive and one CD8 memory plate to each donor.

Study results and limitations: Larger estimated richness was generally recorded for naive subsets relative to memory subsets.

This CDR3 is 12 amino acids long. The V and J ends lost 0 bases and 4 bases respectively, with 2 bases between them. Germline V CDR1 and CDR2: SGHDT, YYEEEE. The naive CD8 subset, CD45RO-negative cells positively selected for CCR7, excluded terminally differentiated effector memory CD45RA+ cells. The count of this clone is one. Its antigen is not known. At deep level, the assay was performed. TCRdb's table, derived via immunoSEQ multiplex PCR, lists solely in-frame clones and lacks some. Here the sample spans some 740,000 clones, 90% to 95% being singletons. What was sequenced was naive CD8+ T cells sorted from blood. This clonotype was sampled from a man aged 25-45 years in good health. The rearrangement joins TRBV5-6 to TRBJ1-5; D gene unclear. The CDR3 DNA is TGTGCCAGCAGCTTGGAGAATCAGCCCCAGCATTTT. It encodes CASSLENQPQHF.